The next 9 T cell receptor beta chains were all read from a single sample in a study of cytomegalovirus exposure and HLA in healthy donors. The repertoire was sequenced with immunoSEQ multiplex PCR; TCRdb's copy has only in-frame clones and lacks some. The sample has under 250,000 clones; less than 85% are singletons. The sample comprised PBMCs. The origin of the receptors is a young woman in good health and CMV-seronegative.

This chain uses TRBV5-5 with TRBJ2-7; D is unclear. The V gene lost 4 bases and the J gene lost 3 bases, with 20 bases spanning the gap. From germline, CDR1 is SGHKS and CDR2 YYEKEE (reference sequence). CDR3 length: 16 residues. CDR3 coding DNA: TGTGCCAGCAGCCGTGAAGGGTTACCATGGTTCTACGAGCAGTACTTC. Protein product: CASSREGLPWFYEQYF.

The chain has TRBV28 and TRBJ2-7; TRBD1 matches at 8 bases. The germline gives CDR1 MDHEN, CDR2 SYDVKM. The CDR3 runs to 12 residues. The V and J ends lost 5 bases and 7 bases, in that order; junction bases with no gene match: 4. The CDR3 DNA is TGTGCCAGCAGTGTGTACAGGGGGGAGCAGTACTTC. Translation gives CASSVYRGEQYF.

This chain links TRBV23-1 with TRBJ2-7; D is ambiguous. TRBV23-1 is an ORF; its function is uncertain. V shed 0 bases and J shed 5 bases, with 11 bases lying between them. The CDR3 covers 14 residues. CDR3 bases: TGCGCCAGCAGTCAATCCATGGGCCTCGACGAGCAGTACTTC. Protein product: CASSQSMGLDEQYF.

In this sample, this clone turned up a few times. This chain joins TRBV28 and TRBJ2-7, with 7 bases fitting TRBD2. Germline lookup yields CDR1 MDHEN and CDR2 SYDVKM. The V and J ends lost 7 bases and 1 base, in that order; junction bases with no gene match: 4. This CDR3 spans 13 amino acids. The CDR3 DNA follows: TGTGCCAGCACGGGACTAATTTCCTACGAGCAGTACTTC. Translating gives CASTGLISYEQYF.

This chain joins TRBV5-1 and TRBJ1-5, with a tentative D call TRBD1 (5 bases). V gave up 8 bases and J gave up 0 bases, with 18 bases separating them. This CDR3 comprises 16 residues. Germline values: CDR1 SGHRS, CDR2 YFSETQ. CDR3 loop: CARPTTDSYSNQPQHF. In DNA form, the CDR3 reads TGCGCCAGACCGACGACAGACAGTTATAGCAATCAGCCCCAGCATTTT.

The chain employs TRBV18 and TRBJ2-7, with TRBD1 matching over 8 bases. The germline CDR1 and CDR2 sequences are KGHSH and LQKENI. The V segment lost 3 bases and the J segment 3 bases; nucleotides outside the gene matches: 4. CDR3 length: 14 amino acids. CDR3: CASSPSDRDYEQYF. The CDR3 DNA reads TGTGCCAGCTCACCCTCGGACAGGGACTACGAGCAGTACTTC.

The chain recombines TRBV6-1 with TRBJ1-3; D call uncertain. V was trimmed by 2 bases and J by 0 bases, leaving 11 bases between them. The CDR3 loop spans 16 amino acids. From germline, CDR1 is MNHNS and CDR2 SASEGT. This CDR3 is CASSEMSLLSGNTIYF. In nucleotides, the CDR3 is TGTGCCAGCAGTGAAATGTCTCTTCTCTCTGGAAACACCATATATTTT.

CDR3 residues: CAWSVRTEFYEQYF. The DNA of the CDR3 is TGTGCCTGGAGTGTAAGAACCGAATTCTACGAGCAGTACTTC. The gene calls are TRBV30 and TRBJ2-7; D unresolved. V lost 0 bases and J 3 bases, leaving 12 bases between the germline ends. Germline CDR1 and CDR2: GTSNPN and SVGIG (reference sequence). The CDR3 is made up of 14 amino acids.

V is TRBV4-1 and J is TRBJ2-7; D call uncertain. The V gene's germline CDR1 is MGHRA and CDR2 YSYEKL. V shed 0 bases and J shed 4 bases, with 7 bases lying between them. This CDR3 has 13 amino acids. The CDR3 sequence is CASSQEDVYEQYF. As DNA, the CDR3 is TGCGCCAGCAGCCAAGAGGACGTTTACGAGCAGTACTTC.